The T cell receptor (beta chain) under discussion was sequenced for a study of T cell responses to AZD1222 COVID-19 vaccine. Trimming removed 5 bases from V and 2 bases from J; junction bases left unmatched: 10. Germline CDR1 reads SEHNR; CDR2 reads FQNEAQ (reference sequence). The CDR3 loop spans 17 amino acids. About this clone: Its antigen remains unknown.

Study outcomes and limitations: In a largely white British group with more females than males, clonal diversity was possibly underestimated. Along spike, vaccine-associated CD4 TCRs were found throughout, with dominance at 160-218 and 743-854.

The data were produced by immunoSEQ multiplex PCR, yet TCRdb's version contains in-frame clones alone and is incomplete. Counted here are 150,000 or so clones, 80% to 95% occurring once; the ten biggest clones make up more than 4.5%. The receptor was isolated from an adult in good health. Here the sequenced sample was peripheral blood, taken on day 0 of AZD1222 vaccination. The rearrangement uses TRBV7-9 and TRBJ2-3, with TRBD2 matching over 10 bases. The CDR3 DNA reads as TGTGCCAGCAGCCCACGAGTTAGCGGGAGGCCCACAGATACGCAGTATTTT. Translated, it gives CASSPRVSGRPTDTQYF.